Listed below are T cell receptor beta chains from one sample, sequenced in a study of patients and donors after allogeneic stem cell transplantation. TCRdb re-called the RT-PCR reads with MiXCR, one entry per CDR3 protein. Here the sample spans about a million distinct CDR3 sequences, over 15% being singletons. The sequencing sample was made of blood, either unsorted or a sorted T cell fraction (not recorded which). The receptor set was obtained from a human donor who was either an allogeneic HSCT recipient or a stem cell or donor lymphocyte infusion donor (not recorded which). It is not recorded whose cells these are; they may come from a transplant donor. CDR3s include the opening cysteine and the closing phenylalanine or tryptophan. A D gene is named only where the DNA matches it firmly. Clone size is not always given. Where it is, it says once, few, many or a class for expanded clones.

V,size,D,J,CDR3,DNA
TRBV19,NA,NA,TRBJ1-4,CASSRGTPGEKLFF,TGTGCCAGTAGTCGGGGTACGCCGGGGGAAAAACTGTTTTTT
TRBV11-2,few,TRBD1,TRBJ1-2,CASSGPGQFNYGYTF,TGTGCCAGCAGCGGACCGGGACAGTTTAACTATGGCTACACCTTC
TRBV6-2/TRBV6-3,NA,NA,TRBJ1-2,CATAANYGYTF,TGTGCCACCGCAGCTAACTATGGCTACACCTTC
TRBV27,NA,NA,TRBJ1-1,CASSVGARGHTEAFF,TGTGCCAGCAGTGTAGGGGCCCGGGGACACACTGAAGCTTTCTTT
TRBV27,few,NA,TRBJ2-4,CASSLRQALAKNIQYF,TGTGCCAGCAGTTTACGACAGGCCCTAGCCAAAAACATTCAGTACTTC
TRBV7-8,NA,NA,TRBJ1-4,CASSPGQLKGEKLFF,TGTGCCAGCAGCCCTGGCCAGTTAAAAGGAGAAAAACTGTTTTTT
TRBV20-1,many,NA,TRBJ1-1,CSAQTAGLNTEAFF,TGCAGTGCACAGACCGCAGGGCTGAACACTGAAGCTTTCTTT
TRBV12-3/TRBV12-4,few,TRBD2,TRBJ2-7,CASSLTGTSGYEQYF,TGTGCCAGCAGTTTAACCGGGACTAGCGGTTACGAGCAGTACTTC
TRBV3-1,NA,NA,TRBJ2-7,CASSQVFGRSSYEQYF,TGTGCCAGCAGCCAAGTGTTTGGGAGGAGCTCCTACGAGCAGTACTTC
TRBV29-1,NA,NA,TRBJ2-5,CSVDRGVRETQYF,TGCAGCGTTGACCGAGGAGTGAGAGAGACCCAGTACTTC
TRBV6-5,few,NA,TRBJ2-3,CASSYRETDTQYF,TGTGCCAGCAGTTACAGGGAGACGGATACGCAGTATTTT
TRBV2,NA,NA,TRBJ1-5,CASSDRARNQPQHF,TGTGCCAGCAGTGACAGGGCCAGAAATCAGCCCCAGCATTTT
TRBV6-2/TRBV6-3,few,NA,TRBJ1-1,CASSLPWDLPSPEAFF,TGTGCCAGCAGTCTTCCCTGGGACCTACCGTCCCCTGAAGCTTTCTTT
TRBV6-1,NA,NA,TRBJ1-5,CASSRGGANQPQHF,TGTGCCAGCAGTAGGGGGGGTGCTAATCAGCCCCAGCATTTT
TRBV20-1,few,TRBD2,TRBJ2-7,CSARPSGALFSYEQYF,TGCAGTGCTAGACCTAGCGGCGCCCTATTCTCCTACGAGCAGTACTTC
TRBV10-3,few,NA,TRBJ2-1,CAISAPGQGMDEQFF,TGTGCCATCAGTGCCCCCGGCCAGGGGATGGATGAGCAGTTCTTC
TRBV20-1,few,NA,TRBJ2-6,CSAVPRDSSGANVLTF,TGCAGTGCAGTACCCCGGGATTCCTCTGGGGCCAACGTCCTGACTTTC
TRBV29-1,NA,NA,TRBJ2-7,CSVVDPPAEQYF,TGCAGCGTTGTGGATCCACCAGCCGAGCAGTACTTC
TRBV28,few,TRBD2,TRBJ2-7,CASLGTTGLYEQYF,TGTGCCAGCCTCGGGACTACGGGCCTCTACGAGCAGTACTTC
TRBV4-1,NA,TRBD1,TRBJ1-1,CASSQDEDRASLNTEAFF,TGCGCCAGCAGCCAAGATGAGGACAGGGCGTCCCTAAACACTGAAGCTTTCTTT
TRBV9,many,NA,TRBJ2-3,CASSDPLGSDTQYF,TGTGCCAGCAGCGACCCCCTCGGCAGCGATACGCAGTATTTT
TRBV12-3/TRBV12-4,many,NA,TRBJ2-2,CASSFNRQATTGELFF,TGTGCCAGCAGTTTCAACCGACAGGCGACCACCGGGGAGCTGTTTTTT
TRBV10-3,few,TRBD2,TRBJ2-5,CAISDRLAGGEETQYF,TGTGCCATCAGTGACCGACTAGCGGGAGGAGAGGAGACCCAGTACTTC
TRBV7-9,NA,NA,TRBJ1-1,CASSYSGTLLGAFF,TGTGCCAGCAGCTACTCCGGGACCCTGTTGGGAGCTTTCTTT
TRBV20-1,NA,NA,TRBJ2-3,CSARAERFTQYF,TGCAGTGCTAGAGCCGAAAGATTTACGCAGTATTTT
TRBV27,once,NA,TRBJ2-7,CASSTTFPSYEQYF,TGTGCCAGCAGTACAACCTTCCCCTCCTACGAGCAGTACTTC
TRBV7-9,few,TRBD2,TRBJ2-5,CASSLSLAAQETQYF,TGTGCCAGCAGCTTATCACTAGCGGCACAAGAGACCCAGTACTTC
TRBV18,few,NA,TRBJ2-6,CASSPGTHVLTF,TGTGCCAGCTCACCAGGGACACACGTCCTGACTTTC
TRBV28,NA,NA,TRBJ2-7,CASTLGGTHSYEQYF,TGTGCCAGCACCCTAGGAGGGACCCACTCCTACGAGCAGTACTTC
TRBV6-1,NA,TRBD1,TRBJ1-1,CASSRGQGITEAFF,TGTGCCAGCAGTAGAGGACAGGGAATCACTGAAGCTTTCTTT
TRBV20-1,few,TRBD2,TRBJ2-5,CSAGLAGGKETQYF,TGCAGTGCCGGACTAGCGGGGGGTAAAGAGACCCAGTACTTC
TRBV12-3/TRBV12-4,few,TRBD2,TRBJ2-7,CASSPVRGGGLEEQYF,TGTGCCAGCAGTCCCGTACGTGGGGGGGGTTTAGAAGAGCAGTACTTC
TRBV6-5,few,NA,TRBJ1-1,CASSFAPTLTGPNTEAFF,TGTGCCAGCAGTTTCGCCCCCACCTTGACAGGCCCGAACACTGAAGCTTTCTTT
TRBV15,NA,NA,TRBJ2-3,CATSQTGYTDTQYF,TGTGCCACCAGTCAAACAGGGTATACAGATACGCAGTATTTT